This TCR beta chain was documented in a study of metastatic and nonmetastatic thyroid tumors. Not a single patient had been given any form of treatment at any point before undergoing thyroid surgery. This CDR3 comprises 16 residues. Germline V gene lookup returns CDR1 KGHSY and CDR2 FQNENV. Study-wide results and caveats: Benign nodules reportedly had significantly lower TCR beta diversity than malignant thyroid tumors in blood and tumor.

Comment on this clone: Its target is unknown. The junction shows a germline mismatch at one end, possibly a read error.

TCRdb ran MiXCR on the PCR reads. This sample has 25,000 to 35,000 clones, with roughly 15% found just once. The rearrangement uses TRBV16 and TRBJ2-3; D tentatively fits TRBD1 or TRBD2 (5 bases each). The receptor was derived from a female donor with papillary thyroid cancer or a benign thyroid nodule (not recorded which). Some clones in this sample may be carry-over from other donors' samples. The sample consisted of blood. The CDR3 loop is CASSWTKGPSRDTQYF. The CDR3 coding sequence is TGTGCCAGCAGCTGGACGAAGGGACCGAGCAGAGATACGCAGTATTTT. Complete variable domain (other parts from reference TRBV16 and TRBJ2-3): GEEVAQTPKHLVRGEGQKAKLYCAPIKGHSYVFWYQQVLKNEFKFLISFQNENVFDETGMPKERFSAKCLPNSPCSLEIQATKLEDSAVYFCASSWTKGPSRDTQYFGPGTRLTVL.